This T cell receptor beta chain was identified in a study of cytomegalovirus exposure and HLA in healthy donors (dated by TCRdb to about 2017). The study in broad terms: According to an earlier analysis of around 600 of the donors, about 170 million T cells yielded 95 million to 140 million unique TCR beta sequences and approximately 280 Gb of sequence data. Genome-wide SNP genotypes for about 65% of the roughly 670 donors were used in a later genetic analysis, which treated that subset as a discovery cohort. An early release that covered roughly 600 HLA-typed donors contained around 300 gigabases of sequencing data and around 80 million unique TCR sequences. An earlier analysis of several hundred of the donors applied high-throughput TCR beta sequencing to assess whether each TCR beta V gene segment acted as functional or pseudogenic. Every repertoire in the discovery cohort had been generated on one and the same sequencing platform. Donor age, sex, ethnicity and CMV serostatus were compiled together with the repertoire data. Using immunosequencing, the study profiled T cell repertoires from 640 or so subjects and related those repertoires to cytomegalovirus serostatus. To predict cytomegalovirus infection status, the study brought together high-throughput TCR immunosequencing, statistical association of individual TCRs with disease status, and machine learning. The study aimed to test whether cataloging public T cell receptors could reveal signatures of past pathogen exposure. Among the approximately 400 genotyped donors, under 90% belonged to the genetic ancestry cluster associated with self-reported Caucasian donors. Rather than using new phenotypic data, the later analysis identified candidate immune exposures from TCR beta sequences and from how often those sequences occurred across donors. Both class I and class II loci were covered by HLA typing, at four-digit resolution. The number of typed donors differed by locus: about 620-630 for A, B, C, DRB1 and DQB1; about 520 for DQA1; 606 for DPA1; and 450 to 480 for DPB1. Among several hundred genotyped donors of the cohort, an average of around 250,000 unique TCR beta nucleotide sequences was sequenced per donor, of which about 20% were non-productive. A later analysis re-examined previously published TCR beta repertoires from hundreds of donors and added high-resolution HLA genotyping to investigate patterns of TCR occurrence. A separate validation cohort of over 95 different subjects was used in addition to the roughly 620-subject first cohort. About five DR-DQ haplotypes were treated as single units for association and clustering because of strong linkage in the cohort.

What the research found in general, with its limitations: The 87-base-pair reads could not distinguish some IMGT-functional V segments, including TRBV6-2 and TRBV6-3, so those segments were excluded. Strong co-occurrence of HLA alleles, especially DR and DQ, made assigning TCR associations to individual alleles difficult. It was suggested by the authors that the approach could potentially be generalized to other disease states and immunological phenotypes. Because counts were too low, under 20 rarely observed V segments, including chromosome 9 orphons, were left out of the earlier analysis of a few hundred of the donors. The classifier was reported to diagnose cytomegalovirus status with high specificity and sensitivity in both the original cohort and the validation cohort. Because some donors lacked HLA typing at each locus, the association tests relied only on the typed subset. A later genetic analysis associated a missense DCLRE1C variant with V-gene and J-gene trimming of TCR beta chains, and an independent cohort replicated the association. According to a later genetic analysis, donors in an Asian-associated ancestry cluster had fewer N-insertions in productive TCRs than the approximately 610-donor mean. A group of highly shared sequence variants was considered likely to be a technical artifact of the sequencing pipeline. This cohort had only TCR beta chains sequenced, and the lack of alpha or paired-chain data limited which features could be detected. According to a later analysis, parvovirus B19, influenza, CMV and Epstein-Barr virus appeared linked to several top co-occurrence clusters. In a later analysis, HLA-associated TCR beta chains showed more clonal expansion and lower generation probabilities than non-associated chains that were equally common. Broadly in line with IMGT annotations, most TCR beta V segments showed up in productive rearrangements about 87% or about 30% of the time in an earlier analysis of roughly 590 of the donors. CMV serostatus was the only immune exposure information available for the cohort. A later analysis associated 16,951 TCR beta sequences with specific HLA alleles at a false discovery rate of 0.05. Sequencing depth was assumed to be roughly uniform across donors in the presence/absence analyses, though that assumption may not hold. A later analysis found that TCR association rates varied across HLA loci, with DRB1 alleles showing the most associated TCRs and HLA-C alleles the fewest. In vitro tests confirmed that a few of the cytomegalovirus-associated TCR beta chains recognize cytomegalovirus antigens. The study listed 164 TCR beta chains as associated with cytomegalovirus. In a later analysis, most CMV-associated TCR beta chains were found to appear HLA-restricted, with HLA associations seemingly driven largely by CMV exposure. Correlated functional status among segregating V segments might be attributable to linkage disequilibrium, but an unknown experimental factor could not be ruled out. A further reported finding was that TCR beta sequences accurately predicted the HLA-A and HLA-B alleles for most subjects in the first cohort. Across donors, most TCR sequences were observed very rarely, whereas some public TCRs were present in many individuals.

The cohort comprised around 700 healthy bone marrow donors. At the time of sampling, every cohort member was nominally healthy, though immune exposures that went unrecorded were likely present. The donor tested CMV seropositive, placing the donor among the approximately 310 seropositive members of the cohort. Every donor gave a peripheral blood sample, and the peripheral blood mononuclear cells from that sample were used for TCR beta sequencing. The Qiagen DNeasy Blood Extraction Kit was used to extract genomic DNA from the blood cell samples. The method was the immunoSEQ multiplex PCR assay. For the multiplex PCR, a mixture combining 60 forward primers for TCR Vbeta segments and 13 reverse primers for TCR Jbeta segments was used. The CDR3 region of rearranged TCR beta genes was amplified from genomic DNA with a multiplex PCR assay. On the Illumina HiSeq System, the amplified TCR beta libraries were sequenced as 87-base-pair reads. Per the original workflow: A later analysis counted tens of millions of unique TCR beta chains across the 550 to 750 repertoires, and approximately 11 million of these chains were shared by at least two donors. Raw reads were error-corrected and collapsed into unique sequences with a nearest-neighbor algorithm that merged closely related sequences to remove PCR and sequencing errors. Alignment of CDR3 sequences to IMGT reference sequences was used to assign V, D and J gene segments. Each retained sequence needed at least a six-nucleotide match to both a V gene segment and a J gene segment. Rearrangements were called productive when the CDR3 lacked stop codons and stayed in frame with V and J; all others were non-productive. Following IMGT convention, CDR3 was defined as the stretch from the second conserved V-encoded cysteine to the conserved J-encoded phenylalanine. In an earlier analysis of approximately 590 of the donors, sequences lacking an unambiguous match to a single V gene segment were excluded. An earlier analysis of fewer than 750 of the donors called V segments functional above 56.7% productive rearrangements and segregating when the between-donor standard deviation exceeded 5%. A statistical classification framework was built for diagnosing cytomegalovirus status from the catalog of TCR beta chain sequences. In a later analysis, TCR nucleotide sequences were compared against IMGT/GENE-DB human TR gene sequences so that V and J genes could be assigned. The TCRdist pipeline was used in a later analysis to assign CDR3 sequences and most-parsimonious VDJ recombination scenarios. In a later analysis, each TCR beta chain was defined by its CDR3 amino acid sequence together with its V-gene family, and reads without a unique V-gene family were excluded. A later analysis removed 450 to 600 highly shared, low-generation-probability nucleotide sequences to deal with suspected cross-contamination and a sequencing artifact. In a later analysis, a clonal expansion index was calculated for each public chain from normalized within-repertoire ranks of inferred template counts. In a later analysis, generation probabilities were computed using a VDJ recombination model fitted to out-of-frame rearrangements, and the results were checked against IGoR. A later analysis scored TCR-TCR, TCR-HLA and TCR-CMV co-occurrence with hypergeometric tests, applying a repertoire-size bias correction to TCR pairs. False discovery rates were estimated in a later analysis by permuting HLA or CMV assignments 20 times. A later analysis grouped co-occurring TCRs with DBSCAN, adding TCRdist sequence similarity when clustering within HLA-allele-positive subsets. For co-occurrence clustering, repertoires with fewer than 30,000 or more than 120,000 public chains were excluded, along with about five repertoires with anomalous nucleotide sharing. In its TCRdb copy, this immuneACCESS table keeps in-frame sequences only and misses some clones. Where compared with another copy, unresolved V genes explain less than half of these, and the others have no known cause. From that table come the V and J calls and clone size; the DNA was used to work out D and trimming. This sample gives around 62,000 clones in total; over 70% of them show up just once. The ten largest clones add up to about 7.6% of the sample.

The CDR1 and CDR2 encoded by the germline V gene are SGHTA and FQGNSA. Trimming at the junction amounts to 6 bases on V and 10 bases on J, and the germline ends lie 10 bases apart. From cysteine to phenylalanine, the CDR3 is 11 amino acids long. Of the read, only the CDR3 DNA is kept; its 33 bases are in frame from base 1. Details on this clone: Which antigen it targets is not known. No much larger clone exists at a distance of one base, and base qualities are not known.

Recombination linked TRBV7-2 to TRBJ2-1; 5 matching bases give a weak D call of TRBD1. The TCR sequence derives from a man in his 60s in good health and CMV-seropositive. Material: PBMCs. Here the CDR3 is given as CASSSPGEQFF. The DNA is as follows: TGTGCCAGCAGTTCGCCAGGGGAGCAGTTCTTC.